This is a list of T cell receptor beta chains from one sample in a study of beta chain features in type 1 diabetes. Assay: immunoSEQ multiplex PCR; the TCRdb copy retains only in-frame clones and omits some. The sample comprises about 99,000 clones, about 26% of which are singletons, and under 0.55% rests with the top ten. The source material was central memory CD4+ T cells from blood. The receptors originated from a young woman with type 1 diabetes. Each CDR3 is given with its conserved first and last residue. Fields, in order: clone size, D gene, V gene, J gene, CDR3 DNA, CDR3 protein. A D gene is named only where the DNA matches it firmly. Clone size appears in some rows only: once, few, many, or a class for an expanded clone.

clone size: -
D gene: -
V gene: TRBV5-1
J gene: TRBJ1-3
CDR3 DNA: TGCGCCAGCAGCTTGGCATCCTCAGGGTCCTCTGGAAACACCATATATTTT
CDR3 protein: CASSLASSGSSGNTIYF

clone size: few
D gene: TRBD1
V gene: TRBV6-1
J gene: TRBJ1-5
CDR3 DNA: TGTGCCAGCAGAGGACCAGGGGGCTACAATCAGCCCCAGCATTTT
CDR3 protein: CASRGPGGYNQPQHF

clone size: -
D gene: -
V gene: TRBV7-6
J gene: TRBJ1-1
CDR3 DNA: TGTGCCAGCAGCTTAGCCCCCGTGGCACGCACTGAAGCTTTCTTT
CDR3 protein: CASSLAPVARTEAFF

clone size: -
D gene: -
V gene: TRBV11-2
J gene: TRBJ2-7
CDR3 DNA: TGTGCCAGCAGCTCTAGCCGGGACTCCTACGAGCAGTACTTC
CDR3 protein: CASSSSRDSYEQYF

clone size: -
D gene: TRBD1
V gene: TRBV18
J gene: TRBJ1-4
CDR3 DNA: TGTGCCAGCTCACCTAACAGGGGGGGCGAAGGTGAAAAACTGTTTTTT
CDR3 protein: CASSPNRGGEGEKLFF

clone size: -
D gene: -
V gene: TRBV27
J gene: TRBJ2-1
CDR3 DNA: TGTGCCAGCAGTTTCAGGGGAAGCTCCTACAATGAGCAGTTCTTC
CDR3 protein: CASSFRGSSYNEQFF

clone size: -
D gene: TRBD1
V gene: TRBV30
J gene: TRBJ1-1
CDR3 DNA: TGTGCCTGGAAACAGGGGGCTTTAACTGAAGCTTTCTTT
CDR3 protein: CAWKQGALTEAFF

clone size: -
D gene: TRBD1
V gene: TRBV7-2
J gene: TRBJ1-5
CDR3 DNA: TGTGCCAGCAGCACTTCTCGACAGGGGGGTCAGCCCCAGCATTTT
CDR3 protein: CASSTSRQGGQPQHF

clone size: few
D gene: TRBD1
V gene: TRBV6-5
J gene: TRBJ1-5
CDR3 DNA: TGTGCCAGCAGCACCGACAGGGGCCGTCGGCCCCAGCATTTT
CDR3 protein: CASSTDRGRRPQHF

clone size: -
D gene: -
V gene: TRBV6-1
J gene: TRBJ1-2
CDR3 DNA: TGTGCCAGCAGTGACCCAGACAGATATGGCTACACCTTC
CDR3 protein: CASSDPDRYGYTF

clone size: -
D gene: TRBD1
V gene: TRBV5-1
J gene: TRBJ2-2
CDR3 DNA: TGCGCCAGCAGCCGGGACAGGGGAAACACCGGGGAGCTGTTTTTT
CDR3 protein: CASSRDRGNTGELFF

clone size: -
D gene: TRBD1
V gene: TRBV2
J gene: TRBJ2-3
CDR3 DNA: TGTGCCAGCAACAAAGACAGGGGCACAGATACGCAGTATTTT
CDR3 protein: CASNKDRGTDTQYF

clone size: many
D gene: TRBD1
V gene: TRBV19
J gene: TRBJ1-1
CDR3 DNA: TGTGCCAGTAGTACAGACAGGGGGCGTGTATACACTGAAGCTTTCTTT
CDR3 protein: CASSTDRGRVYTEAFF

clone size: -
D gene: -
V gene: TRBV14
J gene: TRBJ2-1
CDR3 DNA: TGTGCCAGCAGCCAACTTTTACTAACCTACAATGAGCAGTTCTTC
CDR3 protein: CASSQLLLTYNEQFF

clone size: -
D gene: TRBD1
V gene: TRBV18
J gene: TRBJ2-2
CDR3 DNA: TGTGCCAGCTCACCGAGACAGGGTCTGGCTGGGGAGCTGTTTTTT
CDR3 protein: CASSPRQGLAGELFF

clone size: -
D gene: TRBD2
V gene: TRBV5-5
J gene: TRBJ2-1
CDR3 DNA: TGTGCCAGCAGCCACATTTGGGCGGGAGCTCCCTGGCTCTACAATGAGCAGTTCTTC
CDR3 protein: CASSHIWAGAPWLYNEQFF

clone size: -
D gene: TRBD1
V gene: TRBV7-2
J gene: TRBJ2-7
CDR3 DNA: TGTGCCAGCAGCTGGACAGGATCCTACGAGCAGTACTTC
CDR3 protein: CASSWTGSYEQYF

clone size: -
D gene: TRBD2
V gene: TRBV9
J gene: TRBJ2-3
CDR3 DNA: TGTGCCAGCAGCGTAGGACTAGCGGGAGGCACAGATACGCAGTATTTT
CDR3 protein: CASSVGLAGGTDTQYF

clone size: -
D gene: -
V gene: TRBV7-2
J gene: TRBJ2-2
CDR3 DNA: TGTGCCTTCCAAGGGGCGACCGGGGAGCTGTTTTTT
CDR3 protein: CAFQGATGELFF

clone size: -
D gene: -
V gene: TRBV15
J gene: TRBJ2-5
CDR3 DNA: TGTGCCACCAGCAGAGATCAGGGGGGCGGGGAGACCCAGTACTTC
CDR3 protein: CATSRDQGGGETQYF

clone size: -
D gene: -
V gene: TRBV6-1
J gene: TRBJ1-2
CDR3 DNA: TGTGCCAGCAGTGAAGGGCTTATTTACTATGGCTACACCTTC
CDR3 protein: CASSEGLIYYGYTF

clone size: once
D gene: -
V gene: TRBV28
J gene: TRBJ2-7
CDR3 DNA: TGTGCCAGCCGCCCACAGGGAATGGGATACGAGCAGTACTTC
CDR3 protein: CASRPQGMGYEQYF

clone size: -
D gene: TRBD2
V gene: TRBV11-2
J gene: TRBJ2-3
CDR3 DNA: TGTGCCAGCAGCTTAGGGCGCGGAGCGGGAGGAAGCACAGATACGCAGTATTTT
CDR3 protein: CASSLGRGAGGSTDTQYF

clone size: -
D gene: TRBD1
V gene: TRBV11-2
J gene: TRBJ1-1
CDR3 DNA: TGTGCCAGCAGCTCCTGGACAGGGGGGAACACTGAAGCTTTCTTT
CDR3 protein: CASSSWTGGNTEAFF

clone size: -
D gene: -
V gene: TRBV14
J gene: TRBJ2-1
CDR3 DNA: TGTGCCAGCAGCCAAAGTCTTGCAGGTTCTCCGTTCTTC
CDR3 protein: CASSQSLAGSPFF

clone size: few
D gene: -
V gene: TRBV5-1
J gene: TRBJ1-1
CDR3 DNA: TGCGCCAGCAGCTTGTTGGACGGAGGTTACACTGAAGCTTTCTTT
CDR3 protein: CASSLLDGGYTEAFF

clone size: -
D gene: -
V gene: TRBV6-5
J gene: TRBJ1-2
CDR3 DNA: TGTGCCAGCAGTTACTCCGGGGGTCCACTTAACTATGGCTACACCTTC
CDR3 protein: CASSYSGGPLNYGYTF

clone size: few
D gene: -
V gene: TRBV5-6
J gene: TRBJ2-5
CDR3 DNA: TGTGCCAGCAGCCCGGGAATCGAGACCCAGTACTTC
CDR3 protein: CASSPGIETQYF

clone size: -
D gene: -
V gene: TRBV29-1
J gene: TRBJ2-3
CDR3 DNA: TGCAGCGCCTATTCAGGGGTTACCACAGATACGCAGTATTTT
CDR3 protein: CSAYSGVTTDTQYF

clone size: -
D gene: TRBD2
V gene: TRBV2
J gene: TRBJ2-1
CDR3 DNA: TGTGCCAGCAGTGGGTTGGGAGCGGGAGATTCCAATGAGCAGTTCTTC
CDR3 protein: CASSGLGAGDSNEQFF

clone size: -
D gene: TRBD2
V gene: TRBV28
J gene: TRBJ2-3
CDR3 DNA: TGTGCCAGCAGTTTAAGGGAAACCTTTAGCGGGAGTAGGAGAGATACGCAGTATTTT
CDR3 protein: CASSLRETFSGSRRDTQYF

clone size: -
D gene: TRBD1
V gene: TRBV30
J gene: TRBJ1-2
CDR3 DNA: TGTGCCTTTATCCGGGGGACAGGGTTCTCGTATGGCTACACCTTC
CDR3 protein: CAFIRGTGFSYGYTF

clone size: -
D gene: TRBD2
V gene: TRBV28
J gene: TRBJ2-1
CDR3 DNA: TGTGCCAGCAGTTTATGGAGTCTGGCGGGAGAGGACAATGAGCAGTTCTTC
CDR3 protein: CASSLWSLAGEDNEQFF

clone size: -
D gene: TRBD1
V gene: TRBV2
J gene: TRBJ1-2
CDR3 DNA: TGTGCCAGCAGTGACGGGCAGGGGGAGCGGGGCTACACCTTC
CDR3 protein: CASSDGQGERGYTF

clone size: few
D gene: TRBD1
V gene: TRBV5-4
J gene: TRBJ2-1
CDR3 DNA: TGTGCCAGCAGCCGCGACAGGGCCCGCGGTGAGCAGTTCTTC
CDR3 protein: CASSRDRARGEQFF

clone size: -
D gene: -
V gene: TRBV9
J gene: TRBJ1-4
CDR3 DNA: TGTGCCAGCAGCGTCCAGGGAGGGCAAAATGAAAAACTGTTTTTT
CDR3 protein: CASSVQGGQNEKLFF

clone size: -
D gene: TRBD1
V gene: TRBV5-5
J gene: TRBJ2-7
CDR3 DNA: TGTGCCAGCAGCTTCGAGACAGGGCTCTACGAGCAGTACTTC
CDR3 protein: CASSFETGLYEQYF

clone size: -
D gene: TRBD1
V gene: TRBV6-5
J gene: TRBJ1-3
CDR3 DNA: TGTGCCAGCACCCAGCAGACAGGGGGCGGAAACACCATATATTTT
CDR3 protein: CASTQQTGGGNTIYF

clone size: -
D gene: -
V gene: TRBV29-1
J gene: TRBJ1-2
CDR3 DNA: TGCAGCGTTGATCTATATGGCTACACCTTC
CDR3 protein: CSVDLYGYTF

clone size: few
D gene: -
V gene: TRBV5-1
J gene: TRBJ2-4
CDR3 DNA: TGCGCCAGCAGCTTGGTGCCGGGAACGGAAAACATTCAGTACTTC
CDR3 protein: CASSLVPGTENIQYF

clone size: few
D gene: TRBD2
V gene: TRBV29-1
J gene: TRBJ2-7
CDR3 DNA: TGCAGCGCCCGTTACACTAGCGGGACTTACGAGCAGTACTTC
CDR3 protein: CSARYTSGTYEQYF

clone size: -
D gene: -
V gene: TRBV5-4
J gene: TRBJ1-3
CDR3 DNA: TGTGCCAGCAGCTTTGGACAGAACTTTGGAAACACCATATATTTT
CDR3 protein: CASSFGQNFGNTIYF

clone size: -
D gene: -
V gene: TRBV5-6
J gene: TRBJ2-2
CDR3 DNA: TGTGCCAGCAGCTTGGGTCGTAGGGGCCCAAAGGGGCGGGAGCTGTTTTTT
CDR3 protein: CASSLGRRGPKGRELFF

clone size: few
D gene: TRBD1
V gene: TRBV7-2
J gene: TRBJ1-2
CDR3 DNA: TGTGCCAGCAACCTATATGGGACAGGGGTTTTAGACGGTGGCTACACCTTC
CDR3 protein: CASNLYGTGVLDGGYTF

clone size: -
D gene: -
V gene: TRBV5-8
J gene: TRBJ2-1
CDR3 DNA: TGTGCCAGCAGCAGAGGTAGCTCCTACAATGAGCAGTTCTTC
CDR3 protein: CASSRGSSYNEQFF

clone size: few
D gene: TRBD1
V gene: TRBV7-2
J gene: TRBJ1-4
CDR3 DNA: TGTGCCAGCAGATCCGGACAGGGAGAAAAACTGTTTTTT
CDR3 protein: CASRSGQGEKLFF

clone size: -
D gene: -
V gene: TRBV5-1
J gene: TRBJ2-4
CDR3 DNA: TGCGCCAGCAGCTTTAGCGGCTTCAGAAACATTCAGTACTTC
CDR3 protein: CASSFSGFRNIQYF

clone size: few
D gene: TRBD2
V gene: TRBV9
J gene: TRBJ2-7
CDR3 DNA: TGTGCCAGCAGCGTACAAGTCGGACGGGGGGAATGGCAGTACTTC
CDR3 protein: CASSVQVGRGEWQYF

clone size: few
D gene: -
V gene: TRBV19
J gene: TRBJ1-5
CDR3 DNA: TGTGCCAGTAACCAGAACGGCGGGAGCAATCAGCCCCAGCATTTT
CDR3 protein: CASNQNGGSNQPQHF

clone size: -
D gene: TRBD2
V gene: TRBV14
J gene: TRBJ2-1
CDR3 DNA: TGTGCCAGCAGCCCCCCGGGGGGGATTGAGCAGTTCTTC
CDR3 protein: CASSPPGGIEQFF

clone size: few
D gene: TRBD2
V gene: TRBV2
J gene: TRBJ2-3
CDR3 DNA: TGTGCCAGCATGAAGCGGGAGAGGGATACGCAGTATTTT
CDR3 protein: CASMKRERDTQYF

clone size: -
D gene: TRBD2
V gene: TRBV28
J gene: TRBJ2-1
CDR3 DNA: TGTGCCAGCAGTCCCGGACTAGCGGGAGGGCCTATCAATGAGCAGTTCTTC
CDR3 protein: CASSPGLAGGPINEQFF

clone size: -
D gene: TRBD2
V gene: TRBV7-2
J gene: TRBJ2-3
CDR3 DNA: TGTGCCAGCAGCTTCCCTCCGGGACTAGTACAGTATTTT
CDR3 protein: CASSFPPGLVQYF

clone size: few
D gene: -
V gene: TRBV28
J gene: TRBJ2-7
CDR3 DNA: TGTGCCAGCAGTTCGCATGGACATCGTGGGGAGCAGTACTTC
CDR3 protein: CASSSHGHRGEQYF